This T cell receptor beta chain was obtained from a study of T cells in localized non-small cell lung cancer. Broader study findings: T cell clonality was highest in uninvolved adjacent lung, above tumor.

Sequencing used immunoSEQ multiplex PCR; TCRdb keeps in-frame clones, though not all of them. The repertoire includes approximately 29,000 clones, about 80% of them detected once, and around 5.3% sits in the top ten. A remark on this clone: No antigen is known for it.

The CDR3 is 15 amino acids. Germline V gene lookup returns CDR1 SGHTA and CDR2 FQGNSA. Trimming took 5 bases from V and 4 from J, leaving 17 bases between them. V gene TRBV7-2 combines with J gene TRBJ2-5, with no clear D. This sample comprised peripheral blood mononuclear cells, obtained before any cancer treatment. This clonotype was sampled from a man between 40 and 69 years old with stage III lung adenocarcinoma. The CDR3 region has the DNA TGTGCCAGCAGCCCCAATTCGAAGGGCCGAGAGACCCAGTACTTC. Protein product: CASSPNSKGRETQYF. The whole variable domain, remainder taken from reference TRBV7-2 and TRBJ2-5, is GAGVSQSPSNKVTEKGKDVELRCDPISGHTALYWYRQSLGQGLEFLIYFQGNSAPDKSGLPSDRFSAERTGGSVSTLTIQRTQQEDSAVYLCASSPNSKGRETQYFGPGTRLLVL.